These 4 T cell receptor beta chains share one sample of origin, sequenced in a study of tumor-infiltrating lymphocytes in primary liver carcinoma. Synthesis of TCR beta cDNA was carried out from approximately 470 ng total RNA with a constant-region primer. Libraries of TCR beta came from three nested multiplex PCR rounds with slightly modified ARM-PCR. Primers for the first two PCR rounds were TRBV1-TRBV30 forward primers and a C-beta reverse primer (roughly 10 cycles per round). One entry per CDR3 protein results from TCRdb running MiXCR on the multiplex PCR reads. The sample lists about 200,000 distinct CDR3 sequences, 65% occurring once. Both blood RNA, taken from unsorted whole blood, and germline DNA were extracted. The material sequenced was peripheral blood. These receptors all come from a woman aged 60-70 years with primary liver carcinoma and hepatitis B virus infection.

Details on this clonotype: Relative to the germline gene, one junction end is altered; a read error may explain this. The chain joins TRBV5-6 to TRBJ2-3; 7 positions agree with TRBD2. The CDR3 loop spans 16 amino acids. Germline-derived CDR1 and CDR2 are SGHDT and YYEEEE. CDR3: CANSLLASGDTDTQYF. CDR3 bases: TGTGCCAACAGCTTATTAGCTAGCGGTGACACAGATACGCAGTATTTT.

For this clonotype: A junction boundary mismatches the germline segment, possibly from a read error. The V gene is TRBV11-2, the J gene TRBJ2-3; tentative D call: TRBD1 (6 bases). Germline V CDR1 and CDR2: SGHAT, FQNNGV. The CDR3 extends over 13 amino acids. As DNA, the CDR3 is TGTGCTAGCAGCTTAGGGACAACAGATAGGCAGTATTTT. Translation: CASSLGTTDRQYF.

As to this clonotype: A read error may account for a junction end that differs from germline. V gene TRBV7-8 combines with J gene TRBJ1-1, with a possible D match to TRBD1 (5 bases). Germline values: CDR1 SGHVS, CDR2 FQNEAQ. The CDR3 is 14 residues long. The CDR3 protein is CAISLGGGTRSIFF. The CDR3 region has the DNA TGTGCCATCAGCTTAGGAGGAGGGACTCGATCCATTTTCTTT.

The chain combines TRBV11-1 with TRBJ2-7; 11 bases fit TRBD2. The CDR3 sequence is 16 residues long. The V segment lost 1 base and the J segment 3 bases; nucleotides outside the gene matches: 5. Looked up from germline, CDR1 is SGHAT and CDR2 is FQDESV (reference sequence). The CDR3 sequence: CASSLELAGDFYEQYF. For the CDR3, the DNA is TGTGCCAGCAGCTTAGAACTAGCGGGAGATTTCTACGAGCAGTACTTC.